The T cell receptor beta chain under discussion was sequenced for a study of CD8+ T cells in alopecia areata. The treatment: oral pan-JAK inhibitor, 5-10 mg twice daily. In germline, CDR1 is SGDLS, CDR2 YYNGEE. Losses at the gene ends were 3 bases for V and 5 bases for J; bases not matched to a gene: 7. The CDR3 sequence is 16 residues long. RNA was extracted and reverse transcribed into cDNA as the sequencing template. Assay used: immunoSEQ multiplex PCR; TCRdb lists only in-frame clones, some missing. Of roughly 180,000 clones listed, approximately 55% are singletons. The specimen comprised CD8+ T cells sorted from blood, sampled at week 24, from a patient treated with tofacitinib. The gene calls are TRBV9 and TRBJ2-1; 11 bases line up with TRBD2. This TCR was sampled from a human donor with alopecia areata. CDR3 nucleotide sequence: TGTGCCAGCAGCGATTCGACTAGCGGGGCTGACAATGAGCAGTTCTTC. It yields the protein CASSDSTSGADNEQFF.